This TCR beta chain was documented in a study of control samples from healthy donors and cancer patients. Method: immunoSEQ multiplex PCR; TCRdb's copy keeps in-frame clones and lacks some. The sample holds 150,000 to 200,000 clones; around 90% are singletons and the top ten take roughly 1.3%. The CDR3 length is 17 residues. V lost 6 bases and J lost 1; bases outside the gene matches: 11. In germline, CDR1 is LGHNA, CDR2 YNFKEQ. This chain links TRBV4-2 with TRBJ2-2; 7 bases map to TRBD2. Sequenced: blood. The origin of this receptor is a man aged 25-40 years in good health. The CDR3 DNA is TGTGCCAGCAGTCCAAGGGCTGCGGGGGTGAACACCGGGGAGCTGTTTTTT. Its translation: CASSPRAAGVNTGELFF.